These T cell receptor beta chains were read from a single sample in a study of Graves' ophthalmopathy and Graves' hyperthyroidism. TCRdb itself ran the multiplex PCR reads through MiXCR, one entry per CDR3 protein. This repertoire shows about 480,000 distinct CDR3 sequences, under 15% found once; its top ten account for 9.8%. The sequencing sample was made of blood. These receptors came from a woman aged 25 to 39 with Graves' ophthalmopathy. Both conserved end residues are part of each CDR3. The D gene is left open where the match is weak. Not every row has a clone size; where given, it reads once, few, many or a size class.

D gene	clone size	J gene	V gene	CDR3 protein	CDR3 DNA
NA	many	TRBJ1-2	TRBV6-1	CASRVGQYGYTF	TGTGCCAGCAGGGTTGGACAGTATGGCTACACCTTC
NA	NA	TRBJ2-3	TRBV30	CAWSYTGAYTDTQYF	TGTGCCTGGAGTTATACAGGAGCTTACACAGATACGCAGTATTTT
NA	many	TRBJ1-1	TRBV7-3	CAGTVHRSVSGPEAFF	TGTGCCGGAACGGTACATAGATCAGTTTCGGGGCCTGAAGCTTTCTTT
TRBD1	many	TRBJ1-6	TRBV28	CASKLPGTGFLSPLHF	TGTGCCAGCAAATTACCCGGGACAGGGTTTCTATCACCCCTCCACTTT
NA	many	TRBJ2-7	TRBV19	CASSTGTPYEQYF	TGTGCCAGTAGTACCGGGACACCTTACGAGCAGTACTTC
NA	many	TRBJ2-2	TRBV28	CASGGGLSNTGELFF	TGTGCCAGCGGAGGGGGGCTTTCGAACACCGGGGAGCTGTTTTTT
TRBD1	many	TRBJ1-3	TRBV4-3	CASSPSRTGGRPGNTIYF	TGCGCCAGCAGCCCAAGCAGGACAGGGGGACGACCTGGAAACACCATATATTTT
TRBD2	many	TRBJ2-5	TRBV5-1	CASSLTSGETQYF	TGCGCCAGCAGCTTGACTAGCGGGGAGACCCAGTACTTC
NA	NA	TRBJ1-1	TRBV5-1	CASSLVGRGDTEAFF	TGCGCCAGCAGCTTGGTAGGACGCGGGGACACTGAAGCTTTCTTT
NA	NA	TRBJ1-1	TRBV30	CAWGVDARNTEAFF	TGTGCCTGGGGGGTGGACGCGCGGAACACTGAAGCTTTCTTT
NA	many	TRBJ1-1	TRBV5-1	CASSYGAGRGRTEAFF	TGCGCCAGCAGCTATGGCGCGGGGCGCGGCCGGACTGAAGCTTTCTTT
TRBD1	many	TRBJ1-5	TRBV7-2	CASSWDRDQPQHF	TGTGCCAGCAGCTGGGACAGGGATCAGCCCCAGCATTTT
NA	NA	TRBJ1-1	TRBV4-2	CASSTSMGQRRTEAFF	TGTGCCAGCAGCACAAGTATGGGACAAAGAAGAACTGAAGCTTTCTTT
NA	NA	TRBJ2-4	TRBV2	CASSAEAGAIIQYF	TGTGCCAGCAGTGCGGAGGCGGGGGCGATCATTCAGTACTTC
TRBD2	few	TRBJ2-4	TRBV5-1	CASSWAGLAGEWNIQYF	TGCGCCAGCAGCTGGGCCGGGCTAGCGGGGGAGTGGAACATTCAGTACTTC
NA	many	TRBJ1-1	TRBV6-1	CASRQGRDTEAFF	TGTGCCAGCAGACAGGGCCGGGACACTGAAGCTTTCTTT
NA	many	TRBJ1-5	TRBV27	CASSWGPNQPQHF	TGTGCCAGCAGTTGGGGTCCCAATCAGCCCCAGCATTTT
NA	many	TRBJ2-7	TRBV19	CASSPWADSYEQYF	TGTGCCAGTAGTCCCTGGGCAGATTCCTACGAGCAGTACTTC
NA	NA	TRBJ1-3	TRBV4-3	CASSQPLPQGMVFAGNTIYF	TGCGCCAGCAGCCAGCCCCTCCCACAGGGAATGGTTTTCGCTGGAAACACCATATATTTT
NA	many	TRBJ1-1	TRBV2	CASSEMGRGKAFF	TGTGCCAGCAGTGAAATGGGGAGGGGAAAAGCTTTCTTT
NA	many	TRBJ2-2	TRBV11-3	CASSVPNTGELFF	TGTGCCAGCAGCGTTCCGAACACCGGGGAGCTGTTTTTT
NA	many	TRBJ1-5	TRBV12-3/TRBV12-4	CASSPRGAVSNQPQHF	TGTGCCAGCAGCCCTAGGGGTGCGGTCAGCAATCAGCCCCAGCATTTT
NA	NA	TRBJ1-2	TRBV4-2	CASSQTAPGQISYGYTF	TGTGCCAGCAGCCAGACCGCCCCGGGGCAAATTTCCTATGGCTACACCTTC
NA	many	TRBJ1-2	TRBV19	CASSGKHYGYTF	TGTGCCAGTTCCGGAAAGCACTATGGCTACACCTTC
NA	many	TRBJ1-6	TRBV6-1	CASSEATERSPLHF	TGTGCCAGCAGTGAAGCAACAGAGCGTTCACCCCTCCACTTT
TRBD1	NA	TRBJ1-2	TRBV7-8	CASSLVSPTGQGHYGYTF	TGTGCCAGCAGCTTAGTATCCCCCACCGGACAGGGTCACTATGGCTACACCTTC
NA	few	TRBJ1-1	TRBV3-1	CASRPAGWNTEAFF	TGTGCCAGCCGCCCGGCAGGCTGGAACACTGAAGCTTTCTTT
NA	few	TRBJ1-5	TRBV6-5	CASSSGRRGNQPQHF	TGTGCCAGCAGTTCCGGCCGTCGGGGCAATCAGCCCCAGCATTTT
NA	few	TRBJ2-7	TRBV12-3/TRBV12-4	CASSFGGGGSYEQYF	TGTGCCAGCAGTTTCGGTGGTGGGGGGTCCTACGAGCAGTACTTC
TRBD1	NA	TRBJ2-7	TRBV20-1	CSALTGNSYEQYF	TGCAGTGCCTTGACAGGGAACTCCTACGAGCAGTACTTC
TRBD1	many	TRBJ1-1	TRBV19	CASTRQGLNTEAFF	TGTGCCAGTACCCGACAGGGGCTGAACACTGAAGCTTTCTTT
NA	many	TRBJ2-7	TRBV15	CATSRDGGSKFYEQYF	TGTGCCACCAGCAGAGATGGGGGGTCAAAGTTCTACGAGCAGTACTTC
NA	NA	TRBJ2-5	TRBV4-2	CASSQGRAVETQYF	TGTGCCAGCAGCCAAGGTCGAGCGGTAGAGACCCAGTACTTC
TRBD1	many	TRBJ2-3	TRBV25-1	CASSGQGTDTQYF	TGTGCCAGCAGTGGACAGGGAACAGATACGCAGTATTTT
NA	many	TRBJ1-2	TRBV5-1	CASSSGTYYGYTF	TGCGCCAGCAGCTCCGGGACATATTATGGCTACACCTTC
NA	many	TRBJ2-7	TRBV20-1	CSARPLKAYEQYF	TGCAGTGCTAGACCACTAAAGGCCTACGAGCAGTACTTC
NA	many	TRBJ2-4	TRBV11-2	CASSLEGGRGYGKNIQYF	TGTGCCAGCAGCTTAGAAGGGGGTCGAGGGTACGGGAAAAACATTCAGTACTTC
NA	many	TRBJ1-1	TRBV30	CAWSRISDSLRTEAFF	TGTGCCTGGAGTCGGATTTCCGACAGTTTGCGGACTGAAGCTTTCTTT
NA	many	TRBJ2-2	TRBV27	CASSLLYTGELFF	TGTGCCAGCAGTTTATTATACACCGGGGAGCTGTTTTTT
NA	few	TRBJ2-7	TRBV19	CASSIPRGRDSYEQYF	TGTGCCAGTAGTATACCCCGCGGCAGGGACTCCTACGAGCAGTACTTC
TRBD2	NA	TRBJ2-5	TRBV29-1	CSGGRDSGNQETQYF	TGCAGCGGCGGGCGCGATAGCGGGAACCAAGAGACCCAGTACTTC
NA	NA	TRBJ2-3	TRBV3-1	CASSHYRGWGTTDTQYF	TGTGCCAGCAGCCACTACCGGGGCTGGGGGACGACAGATACGCAGTATTTT